This T cell receptor beta chain derives from a study of cytomegalovirus exposure and HLA in healthy donors. General study points: A later analysis linked a missense DCLRE1C variant to TCR beta V- and J-gene trimming. Across donors, presence/absence analyses took sequencing depth to be roughly uniform.

The PCR contained 60 Vbeta and 13 Jbeta primers. Sequenced by immunoSEQ multiplex PCR; TCRdb stores in-frame clones only, minus some. This repertoire includes just under 60,000 clones. The germline V gene has CDR1 SGHRS and CDR2 YFSETQ. The CDR3 has 14 residues. V was clipped by 1 base and J by 8 bases, with 15 bases between them. Details on this clone: Its antigen is undetermined.

The specimen was PBMCs. The source of this sequence is a male donor in good health and CMV-seronegative. The J gene is TRBJ1-2, the V gene TRBV5-1, with D possibly being TRBD1 (5 bases). The CDR3 coding sequence is TGCGCCAGCAGCTTGATGGGTGGCCAGGGAGGCTACACCTTC. Amino acid sequence: CASSLMGGQGGYTF.